Listed below are T cell receptor beta chains from one sample, sequenced in a study of blood T cell repertoires in COVID-19. Clones were read by immunoSEQ multiplex PCR, and TCRdb kept only the in-frame ones, dropping some. The sample lists fewer than 250,000 clones; approximately 86% were seen once. The sample consisted of PBMCs or T cells enriched from blood (not recorded which). The receptor source for this set is a woman in her twenties or thirties with acute COVID-19. Both conserved end residues are part of each CDR3. A D gene is named only where the DNA matches it firmly. For some rows the clone size is stated as once, few or many, or as a class when expanded; others skip it.

j_call: TRBJ2-2; clone_size: .; v_call: TRBV11-3; d_call: TRBD2; cdr3_nt: TGTGCCAGCAGCCCCCGGGGGGGCACCGGGGAGCTGTTTTTT; cdr3_aa: CASSPRGGTGELFF
j_call: TRBJ2-7; clone_size: .; v_call: TRBV4-3; d_call: .; cdr3_nt: TGCGCCAGCAGCCTGGGACACCCTCAGTACGAGCAGTACTTC; cdr3_aa: CASSLGHPQYEQYF
j_call: TRBJ1-2; clone_size: .; v_call: TRBV7-2; d_call: .; cdr3_nt: TGTGCCAGCAGCTTAGCGCAAACAAGGGGAGGCTACACCTTC; cdr3_aa: CASSLAQTRGGYTF
j_call: TRBJ2-5; clone_size: once; v_call: TRBV19; d_call: TRBD2; cdr3_nt: TGTGCCGCGGGGGTAGATCAAGAGACCCAGTACTTC; cdr3_aa: CAAGVDQETQYF
j_call: TRBJ1-1; clone_size: .; v_call: TRBV7-9; d_call: .; cdr3_nt: TGTGCCCTCGGTAGAGGGATGGAAGCTTTCTTT; cdr3_aa: CALGRGMEAFF
j_call: TRBJ1-1; clone_size: .; v_call: TRBV10-3; d_call: .; cdr3_nt: TGTGCCATCAGTGAGTCGACCCAGGGTGGCACTGAAGCTTTCTTT; cdr3_aa: CAISESTQGGTEAFF
j_call: TRBJ2-2; clone_size: .; v_call: TRBV2; d_call: TRBD2; cdr3_nt: TGTGCCAGCAGGTGGAAAGCGGGGGGGACCGGGGAGCTGTTTTTT; cdr3_aa: CASRWKAGGTGELFF
j_call: TRBJ1-2; clone_size: .; v_call: TRBV18; d_call: TRBD1; cdr3_nt: TGTGCCAGCTCACCAGACCTCGGGACAGGATTCAAGGACACCTTC; cdr3_aa: CASSPDLGTGFKDTF
j_call: TRBJ2-3; clone_size: .; v_call: TRBV5-4; d_call: .; cdr3_nt: TGTGCCAGCCGAGGGTCCGCAGATACGCAGTATTTT; cdr3_aa: CASRGSADTQYF
j_call: TRBJ1-2; clone_size: .; v_call: TRBV14; d_call: .; cdr3_nt: TGTGCCAGCAGCCCTCTAGTTTGGGGAGACTATGGCTACACCTTC; cdr3_aa: CASSPLVWGDYGYTF
j_call: TRBJ1-2; clone_size: .; v_call: TRBV6-5; d_call: .; cdr3_nt: TGTGCCAGCAGTTACTCGACCCAGGGCGTGGGTGGCTACACCTTC; cdr3_aa: CASSYSTQGVGGYTF
j_call: TRBJ2-7; clone_size: .; v_call: TRBV7-8; d_call: .; cdr3_nt: TGTGCCAGCAGCTTGAGGTTAGGCGGCCGGTTTGACGAGCAGTACTTC; cdr3_aa: CASSLRLGGRFDEQYF
j_call: TRBJ2-2; clone_size: .; v_call: TRBV6-2/TRBV6-3; d_call: TRBD1; cdr3_nt: TGTGCCAGCAGTCCACAGGGGCAGGGTGAGCTGTTTTTT; cdr3_aa: CASSPQGQGELFF
j_call: TRBJ2-6; clone_size: .; v_call: TRBV19; d_call: .; cdr3_nt: TGTGCCAGTACCGAAATGGGGGCGGACTCTGGGGCCAACGTCCTGACTTTC; cdr3_aa: CASTEMGADSGANVLTF